This TCR beta chain was observed in a study of T-cell reconstitution after alpha-beta-depleted transplantation in children. Unique molecular identifiers were used in preparing the TCRbeta library. TCRdb redid the calling of the PCR reads with MiXCR, one entry per CDR3 protein. The repertoire holds some 530,000 distinct CDR3 sequences, with approximately 12% as singletons. Trimming left V 0 bases short and J 4 bases short, with 15 bases between. CDR1 DFQATT and CDR2 SNEGSKA come from the germline V gene (reference sequence). The CDR3 consists of 15 residues. This TCR was recovered from a human donor who donated a stem cell graft to a child with combined immunodeficiency. The specimen was PBMCs from the stem cell graft donor, collected from the stem cell graft. V is TRBV20-1 and J is TRBJ1-1; D might be TRBD1 (5 bases). CDR3 DNA sequence: TGCAGTGCTAGAGAGCCTGGGGACGCTGGCACTGAAGCTTTCTTT. It codes for CSAREPGDAGTEAFF.